Listed here are 15 T cell receptor beta chains from one sample, sequenced in a study of blood T cell repertoires in COVID-19. Sequenced by immunoSEQ multiplex PCR; TCRdb stores in-frame clones only, minus some. This repertoire shows 250,000 to 300,000 clones, 80% to 95% found once; its top ten account for 2.2%. Sequenced: peripheral blood. These receptors were collected from a woman aged 25 to 39 with COVID-19, enrolled during active disease.

The chain has TRBV5-8 and TRBJ2-7; 7 positions agree with TRBD2. Trimming took 5 bases from V and 4 from J; bases not matched to a gene: 15. The CDR3 is 16 amino acids. Germline V gene data show CDR1 as SGHTS and CDR2 as YDEGEE. CDR3 loop: CASSIYRGGTAYEQYF. CDR3 nucleotides: TGTGCCAGCAGTATTTACCGGGGAGGGACCGCTTACGAGCAGTACTTC. Variable domain in full (rest from reference TRBV5-8 and TRBJ2-7): EAGVTQSPTHLIKTRGQQATLRCSPISGHTSVYWYQQALGLGLQFLLWYDEGEERNRGNFPPRFSGRQFPNYSSELNVNALELEDSALYLCASSIYRGGTAYEQYFGPGTRLTVT.

This chain uses TRBV2 with TRBJ2-3; 8 positions agree with TRBD2. J lost 9 bases, V lost 7 bases, and 12 bases had no gene match. Germline loops: CDR1 SNHLY, CDR2 FYNNEI. This CDR3 spans 14 amino acids. The CDR3 coding sequence is TGTGCCAGCAAACAAAGCGGGAGCACCCGAACGCAGTATTTT. As protein: CASKQSGSTRTQYF. Combining the CDR3 with reference TRBV2 and TRBJ2-3 gives the whole variable domain EPEVTQTPSHQVTQMGQEVILRCVPISNHLYFYWYRQILGQKVEFLVSFYNNEISEKSEIFDDQFSVERPDGSNFTLKIRSTKLEDSAMYFCASKQSGSTRTQYFGPGTRLTVL.

The genes are TRBV29-1 and TRBJ2-5; D possibly corresponds to TRBD2 (5 bases). The CDR3 loop spans 13 amino acids. V lost 3 bases, J lost 5 bases, and 13 bases lay in between. Germline lookup yields CDR1 SQVTM and CDR2 ANQGSEA. The chain's CDR3 is CSVDTPGGETQYF. The DNA for the CDR3 is TGCAGCGTTGATACCCCGGGCGGGGAGACCCAGTACTTC.

This chain connects TRBV2 to TRBJ1-1, with 7 nucleotides matching TRBD1. Germline V lookup: CDR1 SNHLY, CDR2 FYNNEI. J gave up 14 bases and V 2 bases, and 5 bases lay outside the gene matches. This CDR3 has 11 residues. The CDR3 loop reads CASSEYRGGFF. The CDR3 bases are TGTGCCAGCAGTGAATACAGGGGAGGATTCTTT.

The gene calls are TRBV4-1 and TRBJ2-7, with 7 positions matching TRBD1. The trim removed 5 bases at V and 4 bases at J, leaving 5 bases unmatched. Germline CDR1 reads MGHRA; CDR2 reads YSYEKL. This CDR3 contains 13 residues. This CDR3 reads CASSARDSYEQYF. The CDR3 DNA follows: TGCGCCAGCAGCGCCCGGGACAGTTACGAGCAGTACTTC.

The J gene is TRBJ2-2, the V gene TRBV9; 7 bases map to TRBD2. The V gene's germline CDR1 is SGDLS and CDR2 YYNGEE. Unmatched junction bases numbered 6, after V lost 4 bases and J lost 3 bases. The CDR3 runs 15 residues. CDR3 region: CASSRAGTYTGELFF. CDR3 nucleotide sequence: TGTGCCAGCAGCCGAGCGGGAACCTACACCGGGGAGCTGTTTTTT.

In this sample, this clone turned up a few times. V and J are TRBV9 and TRBJ2-2, with a weak D call TRBD2 (5 bases). In germline, CDR1 is SGDLS, CDR2 YYNGEE. The CDR3 has 17 amino acids. V gave up 1 base and J gave up 5 bases, with 18 bases separating them. The CDR3, as DNA: TGTGCCAGCAGCGTAAGGTCGATGGCTAGCAGAACCGGGGAGCTGTTTTTT. Translated, it gives CASSVRSMASRTGELFF. The variable domain in full, completed from reference TRBV9 and TRBJ2-2, reads DSGVTQTPKHLITATGQRVTLRCSPRSGDLSVYWYQQSLDQGLQFLIQYYNGEERAKGNILERFSAQQFPDLHSELNLSSLELGDSALYFCASSVRSMASRTGELFFGEGSRLTVL.

V usage is TRBV7-9 and J usage is TRBJ2-5; D remains unclear. Per germline, CDR1 SEHNR and CDR2 FQNEAQ (reference sequence). The V and J ends lost 3 bases and 2 bases respectively, with 7 bases between them. The CDR3 sequence is 13 residues long. The CDR3 coding sequence is TGTGCCAGCAGCTTCGACGGGCAAGAGACCCAGTACTTC. Translated, it gives CASSFDGQETQYF. Combining the CDR3 with reference TRBV7-9 and TRBJ2-5 gives the whole variable domain DTGVSQNPRHKITKRGQNVTFRCDPISEHNRLYWYRQTLGQGPEFLTYFQNEAQLEKSRLLSDRFSAERPKGSFSTLEIQRTEQGDSAMYLCASSFDGQETQYFGPGTRLLVL.

The genes are TRBV30 and TRBJ2-7; D ambiguous. Trimming shortened V by 4 bases and J by 2 bases, and 12 bases separated the two germline ends. Germline-derived CDR1 and CDR2 are GTSNPN and SVGIG (reference sequence). The CDR3 is 13 amino acids. The CDR3 DNA reads as TGTGCCTGGACCACAGAGACGACCTACGAGCAGTACTTC. It translates to CAWTTETTYEQYF.

V gene TRBV24-1 combines with J gene TRBJ1-1, with 9 positions matching TRBD1. Germline V gene lookup returns CDR1 KGHDR and CDR2 SFDVKD. V gave up 0 bases and J gave up 5 bases; unmatched junction bases: 9. This CDR3 contains 17 residues. For the CDR3, the DNA is TGTGCCACCAGTGATTTGCTTGGGACAGGGTTGTGGACTGAAGCTTTCTTT. Translated, it gives CATSDLLGTGLWTEAFF.

The rearrangement joins TRBV12-5 to TRBJ2-1, with a tentative D call TRBD1 (6 bases). The germline V gene encodes CDR1 LGHNT and CDR2 FRNRAP. CDR3 length equals 14 residues. Trimming took 6 bases from V and 4 from J, leaving 13 bases between them. CDR3 in DNA: TGTGCTAGTGGGGAGACAGGTTCGTACAATGAGCAGTTCTTC. Amino acids: CASGETGSYNEQFF. The complete variable domain, with remaining parts taken from reference TRBV12-5 and TRBJ2-1, reads DARVTQTPRHKVTEMGQEVTMRCQPILGHNTVFWYRQTMMQGLELLAYFRNRAPLDDSGMPKDRFSAEMPDATLATLKIQPSEPRDSAVYFCASGETGSYNEQFFGPGTRLTVL.

This rearrangement joins TRBV6-5 to TRBJ2-1, with 9 bases that match TRBD1. Unmatched junction bases numbered 11, after V lost 7 bases and J lost 7 bases. CDR1 and CDR2 (germline): MNHEY, SVGAGI. The length of the CDR3 is 15 residues. CDR3 residues: CASKAGTGIGNEQFF. CDR3 sequence (DNA): TGTGCCAGCAAGGCCGGGACAGGGATCGGGAATGAGCAGTTCTTC.

Concerning this clone itself: Different DNA sequences within this sample yield the same CDR3. This chain uses TRBV11-3 with TRBJ1-1; no firm D call. Germline V CDR1 and CDR2: SGHNT, YENEEA. Between the trimmed V and J ends, which lost 1 base and 1 base, there was a span of 10 bases. The CDR3 covers 15 residues. The CDR3 DNA is TGTGCCAGCAGCTTAGGTGGACGGGGGAACACTGAAGCTTTCTTT. It translates to CASSLGGRGNTEAFF.

The chain couples TRBV3-1 (or the pseudogene TRBV3-2) to TRBJ2-7; 9 nucleotides match TRBD1. V trimming: 4 bases; J trimming: 5 bases; junction bases outside the gene matches: 6. Germline CDR1 LGHDT, CDR2 YNNKEL (reference sequence). This CDR3 contains 14 residues. CDR3 amino acids: CASSLGQGVHEQYF. CDR3 nucleotides: TGTGCCAGCAGCCTGGGACAGGGAGTCCACGAGCAGTACTTC.

V is TRBV6-6 and J is TRBJ2-5; maybe TRBD2 (5 bases). The germline V and J ends were trimmed by 0 bases and 2 bases, with 7 bases remaining between them. The CDR3 loop spans 14 amino acids. CDR1 and CDR2 (germline): MNHNY, SVGAGI (reference sequence). The CDR3 DNA sequence: TGTGCCAGCAGTTACTCTCGGGGACAAGAGACCCAGTACTTC. Translation gives CASSYSRGQETQYF.